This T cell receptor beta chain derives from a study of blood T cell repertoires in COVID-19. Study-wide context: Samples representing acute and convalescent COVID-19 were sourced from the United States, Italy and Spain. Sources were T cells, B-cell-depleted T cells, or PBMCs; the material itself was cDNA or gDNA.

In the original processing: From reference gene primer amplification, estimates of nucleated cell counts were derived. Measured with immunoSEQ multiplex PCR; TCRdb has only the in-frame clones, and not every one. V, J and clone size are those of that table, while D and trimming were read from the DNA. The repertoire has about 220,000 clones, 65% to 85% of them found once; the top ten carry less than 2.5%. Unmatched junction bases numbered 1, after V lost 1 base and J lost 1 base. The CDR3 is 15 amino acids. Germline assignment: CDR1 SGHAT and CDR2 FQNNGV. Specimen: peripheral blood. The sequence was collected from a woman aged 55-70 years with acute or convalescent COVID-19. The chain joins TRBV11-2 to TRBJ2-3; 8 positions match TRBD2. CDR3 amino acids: CASSLVLAGTDTQYF. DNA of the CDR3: TGTGCCAGCAGCTTAGTACTAGCGGGCACAGATACGCAGTATTTT.